This TCR beta chain was found in a study of blood T cell repertoires in COVID-19. Germline lookup yields CDR1 MNHEY and CDR2 SVGEGT. J lost 5 bases, V lost 4 bases, and 9 bases had no gene match. This CDR3 comprises 15 residues. Profiling relied on immunoSEQ multiplex PCR, and the TCRdb table lists in-frame clones only, not all of them. Here the sample spans about 110,000 clones, over 60% being singletons. This receptor was taken from a human donor in a cohort sampled during active or convalescent COVID-19. The V and J genes are TRBV6-2 or TRBV6-3 and TRBJ1-1; 8 nucleotides align to TRBD1. The specimen sequenced was peripheral blood. The CDR3 nucleotides read TGTGCCAGCAGTTTCGGACAGGGTGGAGTAACTGAAGCTTTCTTT. Its translation is CASSFGQGGVTEAFF.